This TCR beta chain stems from a study of blood T cell repertoires in COVID-19. Study details: Italy, Spain and the United States were the sources of the convalescent and acute COVID-19 samples. T cells, B-cell-depleted T cells, or PBMCs provided the cDNA or gDNA that served as material.

Germline values: CDR1 SEHNR, CDR2 FQNEAQ (reference sequence). V lost 7 bases and J lost 3, with 9 bases in between. This CDR3 is built from 12 residues. Original processing methods: How many nucleated cells were present was estimated from reference gene primer amplification. Sequencing was performed with immunoSEQ multiplex PCR; in TCRdb, only in-frame clones are kept and a portion is missing. From that table come the V and J calls and clone size; the DNA was used to work out D and trimming. The sample carries hundreds of thousands of clones, around 84% recorded once. This rearrangement joins TRBV7-9 to TRBJ1-1; no clear D gene. The sample was peripheral blood. This receptor was obtained from a woman aged 80 or older with active or convalescent COVID-19. The CDR3 sequence is CASTESYTEAFF. The CDR3, as DNA: TGTGCCAGCACGGAGTCGTACACTGAAGCTTTCTTT.